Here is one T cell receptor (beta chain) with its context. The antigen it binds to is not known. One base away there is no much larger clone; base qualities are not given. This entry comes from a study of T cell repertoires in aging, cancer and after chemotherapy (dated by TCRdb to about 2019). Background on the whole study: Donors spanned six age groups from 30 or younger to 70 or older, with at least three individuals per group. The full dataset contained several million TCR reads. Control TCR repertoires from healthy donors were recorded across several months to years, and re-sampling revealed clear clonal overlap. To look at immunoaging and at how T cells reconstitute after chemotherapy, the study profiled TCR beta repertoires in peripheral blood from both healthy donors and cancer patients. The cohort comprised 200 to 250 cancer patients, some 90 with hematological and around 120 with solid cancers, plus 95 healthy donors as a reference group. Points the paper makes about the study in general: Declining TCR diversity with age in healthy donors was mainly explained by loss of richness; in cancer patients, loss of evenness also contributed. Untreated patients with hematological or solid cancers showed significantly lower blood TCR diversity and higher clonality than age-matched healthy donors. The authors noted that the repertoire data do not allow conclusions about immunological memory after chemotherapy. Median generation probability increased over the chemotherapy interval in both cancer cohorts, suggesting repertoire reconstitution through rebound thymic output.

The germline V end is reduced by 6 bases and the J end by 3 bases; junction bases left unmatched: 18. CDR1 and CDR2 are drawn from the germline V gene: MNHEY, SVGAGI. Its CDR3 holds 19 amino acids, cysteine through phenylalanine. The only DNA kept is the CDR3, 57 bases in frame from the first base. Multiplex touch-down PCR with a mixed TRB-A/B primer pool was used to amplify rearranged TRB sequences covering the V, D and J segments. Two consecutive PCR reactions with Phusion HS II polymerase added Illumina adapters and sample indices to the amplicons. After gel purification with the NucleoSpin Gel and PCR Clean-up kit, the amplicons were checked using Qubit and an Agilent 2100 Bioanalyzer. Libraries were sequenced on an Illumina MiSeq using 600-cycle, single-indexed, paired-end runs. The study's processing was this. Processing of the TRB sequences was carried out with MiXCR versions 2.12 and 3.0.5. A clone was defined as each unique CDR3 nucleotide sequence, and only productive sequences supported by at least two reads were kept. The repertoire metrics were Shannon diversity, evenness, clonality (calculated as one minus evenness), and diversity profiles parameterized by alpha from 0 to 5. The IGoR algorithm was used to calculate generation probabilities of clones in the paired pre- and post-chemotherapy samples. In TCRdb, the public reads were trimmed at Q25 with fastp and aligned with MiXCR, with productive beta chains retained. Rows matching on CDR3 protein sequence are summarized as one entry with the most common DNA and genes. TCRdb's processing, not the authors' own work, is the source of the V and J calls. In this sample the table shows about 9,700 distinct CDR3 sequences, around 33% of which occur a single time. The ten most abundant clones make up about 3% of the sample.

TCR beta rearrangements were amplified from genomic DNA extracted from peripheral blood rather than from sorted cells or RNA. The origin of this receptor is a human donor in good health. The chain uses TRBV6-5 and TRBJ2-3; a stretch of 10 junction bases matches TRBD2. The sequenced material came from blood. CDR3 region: CASSLSGRAAAGDTDTQYF. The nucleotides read TGTGCCAGCAGCCTAAGCGGGAGGGCCGCGGCGGGGGATACAGATACGCAGTATTTT.